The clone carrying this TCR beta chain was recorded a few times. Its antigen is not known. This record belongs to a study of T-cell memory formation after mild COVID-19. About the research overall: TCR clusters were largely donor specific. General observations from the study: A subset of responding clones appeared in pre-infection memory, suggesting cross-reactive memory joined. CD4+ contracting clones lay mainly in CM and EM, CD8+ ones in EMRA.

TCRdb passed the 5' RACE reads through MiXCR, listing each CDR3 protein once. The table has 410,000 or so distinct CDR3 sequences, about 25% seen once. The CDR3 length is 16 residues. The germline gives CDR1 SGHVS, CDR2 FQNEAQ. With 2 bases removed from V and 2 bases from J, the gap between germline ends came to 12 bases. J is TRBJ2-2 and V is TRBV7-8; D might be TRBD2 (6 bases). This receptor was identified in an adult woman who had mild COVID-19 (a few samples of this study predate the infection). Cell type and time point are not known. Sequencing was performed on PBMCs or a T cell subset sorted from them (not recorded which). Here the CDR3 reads CASSLWQRVNTGELFF. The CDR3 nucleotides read TGTGCCAGCAGCTTATGGCAGCGGGTCAACACCGGGGAGCTGTTTTTT.